This entry is about one T cell receptor (beta chain). Its antigen is currently unknown. In the authors' methods: Filtering differed because ImmunoSEQ produced junction-only sequences that carried no quality scores. Sequenced by immunoSEQ multiplex PCR; TCRdb stores in-frame clones only, minus some. Clonal size and the V and J genes are those of that table, whereas D and trimming came from the DNA. The sample contains millions of clones, about 95% of which appear only once. CDR1 and CDR2 from the germline V gene are SEHNR and FQNEAQ (reference sequence). The V and J ends lost 0 bases and 7 bases respectively, with 7 bases between them. CDR3 size: 13 residues. This entry comes from a study of shared clonotypes between healthy human individuals. Study information: Two women and three men aged 18 to 49 made up the donors. General study results and limits: Researchers found naive subsets generally carried larger estimated richness than memory subsets.

Naive CD8 cells comprised CD45RO-negative, CCR7-positively selected cells, excluding terminally differentiated effector memory CD45RA+ cells. The V and J genes are TRBV7-9 and TRBJ1-5, with unresolved D. The sequence was obtained from a man in his late teens or twenties in good health. The sequencing sample was made of naive CD8+ T cells sorted from blood. The CDR3 here is CASSLAGGQPQHF. As DNA, the CDR3 is TGTGCCAGCAGCTTAGCGGGAGGGCAGCCCCAGCATTTT.